The T cell receptor beta chain under discussion was sequenced for a study of human T cells and chemical hapten exposure. As for the study in general: Epicutaneous patch tests delivered 0.01% DPC to the upper back, with evaluation at 6 days. A mostly female patient group had alopecia areata, totalis or universalis.

CDR3 length: 14 amino acids. Trimming removed 3 bases at V and 4 bases at J, with 9 bases between. Germline V gives CDR1 LNHNV, CDR2 YYDKDF (reference sequence). This clonotype has ten or more counts. Its target is not known. TCRdb recomputed calls from the RACE reads with MiXCR, one row per CDR3 protein. There are fewer than 300,000 distinct CDR3 sequences in the sample; 7.7% occur only once, and more than 0.95% lies in the top ten. Time point given: pre-sensitization, week 0. This sample's treatment: therapeutic diphenylcyclopropenone sensitization with weekly scalp DPC. Blood was drawn before each patch test was applied. The study, taken as a whole, reports: TCRs at high frequency, those above 1 in 1000, did not change with DPC sensitization.

The sequencing here drew on whole blood, taken in connection with sensitization to the hapten diphenylcyclopropenone (DPC). The chain employs TRBV15 and TRBJ1-4; D is unclear. The TCR originated in a man between 18 and 29 years old with alopecia areata. Some clones in this sample may be carry-over from other donors' samples. The CDR3 coding sequence is TGTGCCACCAGCAGGGCCGACGATAATGAAAAACTGTTTTTT. It codes for CATSRADDNEKLFF.